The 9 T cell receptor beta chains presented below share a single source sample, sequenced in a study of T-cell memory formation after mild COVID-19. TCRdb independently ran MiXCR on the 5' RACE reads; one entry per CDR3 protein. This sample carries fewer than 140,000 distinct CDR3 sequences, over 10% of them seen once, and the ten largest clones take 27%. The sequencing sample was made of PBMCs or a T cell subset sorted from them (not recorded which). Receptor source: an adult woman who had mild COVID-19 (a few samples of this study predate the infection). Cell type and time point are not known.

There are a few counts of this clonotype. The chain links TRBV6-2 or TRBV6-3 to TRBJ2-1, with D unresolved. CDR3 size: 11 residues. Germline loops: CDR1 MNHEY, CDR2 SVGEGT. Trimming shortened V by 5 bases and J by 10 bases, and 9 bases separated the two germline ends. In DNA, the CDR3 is TGTGCCAGCAGTACTTTGGTGGAGCAGTTCTTC. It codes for CASSTLVEQFF.

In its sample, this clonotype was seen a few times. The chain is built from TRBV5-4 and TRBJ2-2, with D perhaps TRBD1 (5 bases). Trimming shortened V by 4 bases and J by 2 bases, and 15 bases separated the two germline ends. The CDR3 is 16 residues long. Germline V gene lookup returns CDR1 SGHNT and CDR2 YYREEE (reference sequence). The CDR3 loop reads CASSVFKGVNTGELFF. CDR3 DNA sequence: TGTGCCAGCAGCGTTTTTAAAGGGGTTAACACCGGGGAGCTGTTTTTT.

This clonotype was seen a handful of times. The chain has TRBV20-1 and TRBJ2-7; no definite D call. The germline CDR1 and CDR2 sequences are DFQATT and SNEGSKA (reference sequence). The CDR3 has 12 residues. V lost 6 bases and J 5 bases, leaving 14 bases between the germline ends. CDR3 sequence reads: CSATRLDDEQYF. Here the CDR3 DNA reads TGCAGTGCGACTCGGCTCGATGACGAGCAGTACTTC.

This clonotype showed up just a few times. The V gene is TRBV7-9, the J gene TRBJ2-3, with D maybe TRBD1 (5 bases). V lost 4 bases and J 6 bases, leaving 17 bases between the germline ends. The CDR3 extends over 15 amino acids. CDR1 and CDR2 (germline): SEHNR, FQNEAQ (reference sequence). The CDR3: CASSSDSWKRDTQYF. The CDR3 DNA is TGTGCCAGCAGCTCAGACAGCTGGAAGAGGGATACGCAGTATTTT. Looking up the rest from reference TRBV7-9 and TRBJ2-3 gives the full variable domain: DTGVSQNPRHKITKRGQNVTFRCDPISEHNRLYWYRQTLGQGPEFLTYFQNEAQLEKSRLLSDRFSAERPKGSFSTLEIQRTEQGDSAMYLCASSSDSWKRDTQYFGPGTRLTVL.

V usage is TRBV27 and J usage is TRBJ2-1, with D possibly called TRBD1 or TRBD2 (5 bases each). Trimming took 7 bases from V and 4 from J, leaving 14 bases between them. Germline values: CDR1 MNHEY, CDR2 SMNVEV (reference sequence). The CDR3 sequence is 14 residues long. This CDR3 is CASTLSGPYNEQFF. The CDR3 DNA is TGTGCCAGCACCCTTTCGGGGCCTTACAATGAGCAGTTCTTC.

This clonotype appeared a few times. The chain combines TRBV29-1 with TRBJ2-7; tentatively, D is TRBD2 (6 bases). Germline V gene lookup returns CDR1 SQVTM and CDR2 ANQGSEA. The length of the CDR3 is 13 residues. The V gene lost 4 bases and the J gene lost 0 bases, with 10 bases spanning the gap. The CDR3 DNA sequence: TGCAGCGTTGTAGCGGAGAGCTCCTACGAGCAGTACTTC. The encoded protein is CSVVAESSYEQYF.

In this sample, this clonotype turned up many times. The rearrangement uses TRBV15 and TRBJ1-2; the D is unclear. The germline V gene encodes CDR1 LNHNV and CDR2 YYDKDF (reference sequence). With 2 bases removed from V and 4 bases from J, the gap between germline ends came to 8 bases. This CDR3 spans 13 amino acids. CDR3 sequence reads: CATSRRSFYGYTF. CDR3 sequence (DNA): TGTGCCACCAGCAGAAGGAGCTTCTATGGCTACACCTTC.

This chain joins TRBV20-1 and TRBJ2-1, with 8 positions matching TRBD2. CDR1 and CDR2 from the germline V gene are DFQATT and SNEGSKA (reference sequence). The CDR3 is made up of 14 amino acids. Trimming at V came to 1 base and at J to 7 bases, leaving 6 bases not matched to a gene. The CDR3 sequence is CSARGWRGENEQFF. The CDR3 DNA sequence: TGCAGTGCTAGAGGATGGCGGGGGGAGAATGAGCAGTTCTTC.

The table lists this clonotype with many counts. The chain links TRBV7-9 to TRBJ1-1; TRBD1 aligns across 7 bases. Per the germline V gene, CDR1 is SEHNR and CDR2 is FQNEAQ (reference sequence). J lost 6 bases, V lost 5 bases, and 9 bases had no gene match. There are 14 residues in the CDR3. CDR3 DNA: TGTGCCAGCAGCGCGAGACAGGGTTGGTCTGAAGCTTTCTTT. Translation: CASSARQGWSEAFF.